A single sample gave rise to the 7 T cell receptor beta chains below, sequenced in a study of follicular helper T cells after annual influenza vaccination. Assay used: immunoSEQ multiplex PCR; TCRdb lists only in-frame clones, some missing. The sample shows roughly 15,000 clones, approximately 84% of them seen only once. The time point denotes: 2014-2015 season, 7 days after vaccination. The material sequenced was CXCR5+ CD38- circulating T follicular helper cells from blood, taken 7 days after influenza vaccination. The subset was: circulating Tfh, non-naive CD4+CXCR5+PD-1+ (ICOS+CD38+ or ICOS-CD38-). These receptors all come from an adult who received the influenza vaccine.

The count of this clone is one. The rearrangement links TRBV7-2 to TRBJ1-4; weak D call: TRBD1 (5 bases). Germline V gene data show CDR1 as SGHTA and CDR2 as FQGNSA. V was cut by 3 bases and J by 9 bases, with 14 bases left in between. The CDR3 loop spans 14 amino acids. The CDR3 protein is CASSFDREMKKLFF. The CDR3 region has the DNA TGTGCCAGCAGCTTCGACAGAGAAATGAAAAAACTGTTTTTT.

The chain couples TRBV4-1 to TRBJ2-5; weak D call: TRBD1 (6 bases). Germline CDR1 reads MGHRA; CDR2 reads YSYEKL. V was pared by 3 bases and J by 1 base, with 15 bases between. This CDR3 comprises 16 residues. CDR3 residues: CASSQAPGQSQETQYF. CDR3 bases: TGCGCCAGCAGCCAGGCTCCGGGACAAAGCCAAGAGACCCAGTACTTC.

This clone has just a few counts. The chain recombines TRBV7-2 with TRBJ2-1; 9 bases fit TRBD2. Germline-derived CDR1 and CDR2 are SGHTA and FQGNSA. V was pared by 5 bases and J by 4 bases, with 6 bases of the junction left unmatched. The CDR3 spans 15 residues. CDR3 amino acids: CASSSSGSQYNEQFF. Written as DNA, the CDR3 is TGTGCCAGCAGCAGTAGCGGGAGCCAGTACAATGAGCAGTTCTTC.

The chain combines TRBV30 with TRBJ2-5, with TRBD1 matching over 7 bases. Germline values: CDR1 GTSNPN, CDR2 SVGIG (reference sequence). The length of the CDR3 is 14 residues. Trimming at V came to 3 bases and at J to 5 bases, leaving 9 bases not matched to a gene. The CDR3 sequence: CAWRRQGTEETQYF. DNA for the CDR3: TGTGCCTGGAGGCGACAGGGCACGGAGGAGACCCAGTACTTC.

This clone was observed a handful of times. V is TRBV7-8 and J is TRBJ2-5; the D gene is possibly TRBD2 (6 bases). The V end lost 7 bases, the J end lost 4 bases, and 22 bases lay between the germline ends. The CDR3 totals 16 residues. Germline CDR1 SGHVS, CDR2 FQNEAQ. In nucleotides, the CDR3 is TGTGCCAGCATGCCGATTCGGAGGGGTGTAGGAGAGACCCAGTACTTC. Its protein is CASMPIRRGVGETQYF.

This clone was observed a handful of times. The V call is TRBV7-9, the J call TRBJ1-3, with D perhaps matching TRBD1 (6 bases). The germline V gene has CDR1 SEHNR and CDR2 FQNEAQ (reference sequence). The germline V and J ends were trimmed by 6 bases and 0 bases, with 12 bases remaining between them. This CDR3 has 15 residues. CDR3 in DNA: TGTGCCAGCAGTTCACAGGGCTACTCTGGAAACACCATATATTTT. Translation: CASSSQGYSGNTIYF.

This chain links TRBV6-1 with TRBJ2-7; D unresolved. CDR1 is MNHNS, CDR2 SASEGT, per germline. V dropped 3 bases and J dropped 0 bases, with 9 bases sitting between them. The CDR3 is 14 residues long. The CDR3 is CASSDVSVSYEQYF. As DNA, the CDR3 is TGTGCCAGCAGTGATGTTTCCGTCTCCTACGAGCAGTACTTC.